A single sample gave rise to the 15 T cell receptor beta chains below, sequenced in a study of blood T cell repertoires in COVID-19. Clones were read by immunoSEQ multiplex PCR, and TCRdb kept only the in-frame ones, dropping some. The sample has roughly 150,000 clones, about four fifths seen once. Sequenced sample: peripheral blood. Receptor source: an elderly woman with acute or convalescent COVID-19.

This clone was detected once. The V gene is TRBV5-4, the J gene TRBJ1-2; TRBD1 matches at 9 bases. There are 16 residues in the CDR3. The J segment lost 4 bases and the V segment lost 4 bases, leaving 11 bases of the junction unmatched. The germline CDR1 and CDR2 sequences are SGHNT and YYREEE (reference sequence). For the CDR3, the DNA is TGTGCCAGCAGCCTTGCAAGGGGGACAGGGACCTATGGCTACACCTTC. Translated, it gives CASSLARGTGTYGYTF.

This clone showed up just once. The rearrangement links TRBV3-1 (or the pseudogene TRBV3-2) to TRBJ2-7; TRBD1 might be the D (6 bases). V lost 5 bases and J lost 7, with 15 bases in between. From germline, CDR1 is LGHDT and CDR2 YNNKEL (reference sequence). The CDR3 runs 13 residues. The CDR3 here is CASSSGHPGEQYF. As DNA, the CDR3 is TGTGCCAGCAGCTCGGGACATCCGGGTGAGCAGTACTTC.

The CDR3 nucleotides are TGCGCCAGCGGATTAGGGGGACAGGGGTCCCAAGAGACCCAGTACTTC. This gives the protein CASGLGGQGSQETQYF. This chain joins TRBV10-2 and TRBJ2-5; 10 bases fit TRBD1. The germline V gene encodes CDR1 WSHSY and CDR2 SAAADI. There are 16 residues in the CDR3. V shed 8 bases, J shed 1 base, and the junction held 10 bases outside the gene matches.

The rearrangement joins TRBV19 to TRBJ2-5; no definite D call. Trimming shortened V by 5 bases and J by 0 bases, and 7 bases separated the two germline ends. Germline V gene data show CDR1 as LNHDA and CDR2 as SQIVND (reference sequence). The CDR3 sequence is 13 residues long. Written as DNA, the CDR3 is TGTGCCAGTAGTTCGCCTAACCAAGAGACCCAGTACTTC. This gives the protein CASSSPNQETQYF.

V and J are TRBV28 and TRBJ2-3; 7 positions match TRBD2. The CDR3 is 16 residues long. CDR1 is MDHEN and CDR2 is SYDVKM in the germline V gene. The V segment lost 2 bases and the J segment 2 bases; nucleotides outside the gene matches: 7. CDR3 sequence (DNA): TGTGCCAGCAGTTTAGGGGCTAGCGGTAACACAGATACGCAGTATTTT. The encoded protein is CASSLGASGNTDTQYF.

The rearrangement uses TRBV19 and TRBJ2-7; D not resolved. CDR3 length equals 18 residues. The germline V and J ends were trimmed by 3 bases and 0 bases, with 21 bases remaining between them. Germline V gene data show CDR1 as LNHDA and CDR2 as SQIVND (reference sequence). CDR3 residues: CASSISLTRRGASYEQYF. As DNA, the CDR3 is TGTGCCAGTAGTATTTCCCTCACTCGTCGCGGAGCCTCCTACGAGCAGTACTTC.

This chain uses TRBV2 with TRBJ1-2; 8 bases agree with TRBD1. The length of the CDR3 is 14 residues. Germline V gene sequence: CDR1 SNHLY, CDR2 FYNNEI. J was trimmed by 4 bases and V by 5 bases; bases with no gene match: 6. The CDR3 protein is CASSSQGAGYGYTF. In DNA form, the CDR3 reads TGTGCCAGCAGTAGCCAGGGGGCTGGCTATGGCTACACCTTC.

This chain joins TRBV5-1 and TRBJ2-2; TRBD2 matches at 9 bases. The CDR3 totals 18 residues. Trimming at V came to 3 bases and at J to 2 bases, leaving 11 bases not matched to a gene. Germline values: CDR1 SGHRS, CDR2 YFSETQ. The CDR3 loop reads CASSWVGTSRPNTGELFF. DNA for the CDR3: TGCGCCAGCAGCTGGGTCGGGACTAGCCGCCCTAACACCGGGGAGCTGTTTTTT.

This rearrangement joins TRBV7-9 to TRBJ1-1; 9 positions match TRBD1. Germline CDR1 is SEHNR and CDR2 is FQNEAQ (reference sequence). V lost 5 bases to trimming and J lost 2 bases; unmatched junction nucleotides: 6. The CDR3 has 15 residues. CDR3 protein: CASSPGTGINTEAFF. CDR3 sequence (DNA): TGTGCCAGCAGCCCCGGGACAGGGATCAACACTGAAGCTTTCTTT.

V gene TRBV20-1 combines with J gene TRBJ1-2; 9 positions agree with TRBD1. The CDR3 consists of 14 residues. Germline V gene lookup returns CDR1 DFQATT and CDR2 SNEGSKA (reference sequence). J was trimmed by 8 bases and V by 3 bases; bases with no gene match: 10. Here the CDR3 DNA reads TGCAGTGCTAGTCCCGGGACAGGGAGTGTGGGCTACACCTTC. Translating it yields CSASPGTGSVGYTF.

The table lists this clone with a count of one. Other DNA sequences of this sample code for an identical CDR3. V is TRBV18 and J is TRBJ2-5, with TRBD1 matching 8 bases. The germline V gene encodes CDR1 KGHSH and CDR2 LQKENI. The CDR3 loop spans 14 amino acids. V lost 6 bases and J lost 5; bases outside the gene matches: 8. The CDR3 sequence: CASSLGQGGETQYF. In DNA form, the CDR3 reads TGTGCCAGCTCTCTCGGACAGGGCGGGGAGACCCAGTACTTC.

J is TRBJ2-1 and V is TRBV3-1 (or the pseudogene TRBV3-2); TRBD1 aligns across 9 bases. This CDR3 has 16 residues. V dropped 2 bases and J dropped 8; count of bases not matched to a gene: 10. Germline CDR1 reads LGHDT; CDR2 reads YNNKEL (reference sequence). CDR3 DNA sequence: TGTGCCAGCAGCCAACTCCAGGGGGACAGGGTGCATGAGCAGTTCTTC. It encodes CASSQLQGDRVHEQFF.

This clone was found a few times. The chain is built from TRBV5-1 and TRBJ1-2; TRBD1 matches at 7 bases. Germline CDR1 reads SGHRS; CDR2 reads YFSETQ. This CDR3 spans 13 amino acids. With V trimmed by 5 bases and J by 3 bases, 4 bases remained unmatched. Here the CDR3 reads CASRPGQDYGYTF. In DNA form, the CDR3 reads TGCGCCAGCAGGCCCGGACAGGACTATGGCTACACCTTC.

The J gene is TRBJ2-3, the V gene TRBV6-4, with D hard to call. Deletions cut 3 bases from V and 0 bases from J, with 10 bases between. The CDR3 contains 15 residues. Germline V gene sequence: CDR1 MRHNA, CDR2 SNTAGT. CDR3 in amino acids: CASSDRGSSTDTQYF. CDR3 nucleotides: TGTGCCAGCAGTGATCGCGGTTCTAGCACAGATACGCAGTATTTT.

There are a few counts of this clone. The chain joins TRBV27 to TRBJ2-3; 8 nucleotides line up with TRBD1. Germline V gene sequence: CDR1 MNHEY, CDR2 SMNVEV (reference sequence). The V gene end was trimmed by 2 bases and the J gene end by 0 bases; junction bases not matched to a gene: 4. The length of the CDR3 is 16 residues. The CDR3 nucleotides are TGTGCCAGCAGTTTAAAGGGACAGGTCAGCACAGATACGCAGTATTTT. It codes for CASSLKGQVSTDTQYF.